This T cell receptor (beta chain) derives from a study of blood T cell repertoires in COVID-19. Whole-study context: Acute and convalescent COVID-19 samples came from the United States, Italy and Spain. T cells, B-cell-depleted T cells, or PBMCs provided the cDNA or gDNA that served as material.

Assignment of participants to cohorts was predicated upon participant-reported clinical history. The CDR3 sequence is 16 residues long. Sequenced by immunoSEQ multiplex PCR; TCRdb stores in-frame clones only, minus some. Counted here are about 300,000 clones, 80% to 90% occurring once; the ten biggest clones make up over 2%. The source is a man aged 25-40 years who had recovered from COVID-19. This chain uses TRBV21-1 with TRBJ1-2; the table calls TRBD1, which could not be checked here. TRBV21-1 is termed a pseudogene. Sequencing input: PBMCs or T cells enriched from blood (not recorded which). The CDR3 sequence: CASSKDSYRVEYGYTF. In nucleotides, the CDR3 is TGTGCCAGCAGCAAAGATTCATACAGGGTCGAATATGGCTACACCTTC.